The 2 T cell receptor beta chains below all came from one sample that was sequenced in a study of control samples from healthy donors and cancer patients. Only in-frame clones appear in the TCRdb table, and some are missing; sequencing was by immunoSEQ multiplex PCR. Found here are 5,000 to 6,500 clones, about 83% of them singletons; the top ten hold about 7.1%. Sequencing was done on a sample of formalin-fixed, paraffin-embedded tissue. Source of these receptors: a female donor with lung cancer.

Worth noting for this clone: The junction and the germline gene differ at one end; a read error may be behind it. The V call is TRBV7-8, the J call TRBJ2-5; TRBD1 agrees at 7 bases. CDR1 is SGHVS and CDR2 is FQNEAQ in the germline V gene. This CDR3 contains 14 residues. For the CDR3, the DNA is TGTGCCAACAGCCCGACGACAGGGCGGGAGACCCAGTACTTC. This gives the protein CANSPTTGRETQYF.

The table lists this clone with a count of one. The chain is built from TRBV3-1 (or the pseudogene TRBV3-2) and TRBJ2-1; D is ambiguous. The CDR3 runs 13 residues. The V end lost 10 bases, the J end lost 6 bases, and 16 bases lay between the germline ends. Germline V gene lookup returns CDR1 LGHDT and CDR2 YNNKEL (reference sequence). The CDR3, as DNA: TGTGCCACAACCGCCCGGCGCGGCAATGAGCAGTTCTTC. Its protein is CATTARRGNEQFF.